This T cell receptor beta chain was documented in a study of memory CD4+ T cells and cytomegalovirus serostatus. In the study overall: Donors were healthy Belgian adults, several CMV seropositive and fewer than 30 seronegative. Study-wide results and limits: Of approximately 160 reported CMV TCRbeta sequences, 55 to 80 were found in memory CD4+ repertoires.

This CDR3 has 16 residues. Germline V gene sequence: CDR1 SEHNR, CDR2 FQNEAQ (reference sequence). V lost 1 base, J lost 2 bases, and 13 bases lay in between. The sort gate was single viable CD3+CD4+CD8-CD45RO+ cells for memory CD4+ T cells. On this clone itself: Antigen specificity is unknown.

Clones were read by immunoSEQ multiplex PCR, and TCRdb kept only the in-frame ones, dropping some. Here the sample spans under 45,000 clones, over 65% being singletons. Sequenced input: memory CD4+ T cells from blood. The receptor's source is an adult in good health and CMV-seronegative. The chain is built from TRBV7-9 and TRBJ2-3; D is possibly TRBD1 or TRBD2 (5 bases each). Here the CDR3 DNA reads TGTGCCAGCAGCTTAGGGGACCTAGGGGACACAGATACGCAGTATTTT. It specifies CASSLGDLGDTDTQYF.